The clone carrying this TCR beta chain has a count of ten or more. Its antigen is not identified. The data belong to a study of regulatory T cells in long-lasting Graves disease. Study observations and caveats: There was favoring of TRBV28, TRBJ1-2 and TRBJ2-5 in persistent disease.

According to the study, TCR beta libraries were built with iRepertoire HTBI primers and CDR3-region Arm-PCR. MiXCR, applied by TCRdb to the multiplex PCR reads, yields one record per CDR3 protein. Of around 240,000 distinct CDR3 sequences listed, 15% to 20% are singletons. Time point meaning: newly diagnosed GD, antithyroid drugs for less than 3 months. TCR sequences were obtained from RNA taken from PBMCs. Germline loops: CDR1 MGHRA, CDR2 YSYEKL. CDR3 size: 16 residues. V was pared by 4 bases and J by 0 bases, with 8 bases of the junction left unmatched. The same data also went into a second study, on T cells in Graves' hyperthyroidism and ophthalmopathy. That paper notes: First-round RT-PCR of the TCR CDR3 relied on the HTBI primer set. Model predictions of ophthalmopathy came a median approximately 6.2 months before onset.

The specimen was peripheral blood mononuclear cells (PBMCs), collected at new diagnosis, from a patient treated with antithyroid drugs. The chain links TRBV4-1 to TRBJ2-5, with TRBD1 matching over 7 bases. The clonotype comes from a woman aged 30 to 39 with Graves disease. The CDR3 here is CASSPPRGPYQETQYF. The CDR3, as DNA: TGCGCCAGCAGCCCCCCGAGGGGGCCGTACCAAGAGACCCAGTACTTC.